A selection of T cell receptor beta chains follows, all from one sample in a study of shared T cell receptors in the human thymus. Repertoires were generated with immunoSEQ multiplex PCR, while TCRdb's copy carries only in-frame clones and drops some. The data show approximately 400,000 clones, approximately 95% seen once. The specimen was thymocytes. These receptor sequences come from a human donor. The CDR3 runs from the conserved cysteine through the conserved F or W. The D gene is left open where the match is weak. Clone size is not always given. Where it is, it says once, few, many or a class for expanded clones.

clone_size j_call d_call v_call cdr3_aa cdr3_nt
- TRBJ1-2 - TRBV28 CASRSQGGGLYGYTF TGTGCCAGCAGGTCACAGGGTGGCGGATTATATGGCTACACCTTC
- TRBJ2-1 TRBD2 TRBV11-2 CASSFPGRGGSNEQFF TGTGCCAGCAGCTTCCCCGGGCGTGGCGGGAGCAATGAGCAGTTCTTC
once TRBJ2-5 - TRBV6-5 CASSHGAAETQYF TGTGCCAGCAGCCACGGCGCAGCGGAGACCCAGTACTTC
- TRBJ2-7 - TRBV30 CAWSEGLHEQYF TGTGCCTGGTCCGAGGGGCTCCACGAGCAGTACTTC
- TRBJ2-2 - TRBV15 CATSPRGANTGELFF TGTGCCACCAGCCCGCGCGGAGCGAACACCGGGGAGCTGTTTTTT
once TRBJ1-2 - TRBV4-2 CASSQGSRGGYTF TGTGCCAGCAGCCAAGGTTCGAGGGGTGGCTACACCTTC
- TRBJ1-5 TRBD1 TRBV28 CASSAGTVNQPQHF TGTGCCAGCAGTGCCGGGACAGTCAATCAGCCCCAGCATTTT
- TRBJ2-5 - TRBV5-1 CASSPTLDRKETQYF TGCGCCAGCAGCCCTACCCTCGACAGGAAAGAGACCCAGTACTTC
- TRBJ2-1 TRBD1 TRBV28 CASTKSGGWDEQFF TGTGCCAGCACCAAATCAGGGGGCTGGGATGAGCAGTTCTTC
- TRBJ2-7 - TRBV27 CASRGSVAYEQYF TGTGCCAGCAGGGGCTCGGTCGCCTACGAGCAGTACTTC